This TCR beta chain was retrieved from a study of blood T cell repertoires in COVID-19. Across the whole study: In each case, the material was cDNA or gDNA derived from T cells, B-cell-depleted T cells, or PBMCs.

Method: immunoSEQ multiplex PCR; TCRdb's copy keeps in-frame clones and lacks some. The sample shows 140,000 or so clones, roughly 80% of them seen only once. Participant-given clinical history determined each cohort assignment. Trimming stripped 7 bases from V and 8 bases from J, with 20 bases between. Germline assignment: CDR1 SEHNR and CDR2 FQNEAQ (reference sequence). The CDR3 is made up of 14 amino acids. The chain recombines TRBV7-9 with TRBJ1-1; a weak D match, TRBD1 (5 bases). The origin of this receptor is a man aged 50 to 60 who had recovered from COVID-19. The specimen sequenced was PBMCs or T cells enriched from blood (not recorded which). The CDR3 is CASTLDWGGVEAFF. The DNA for the CDR3 is TGTGCCAGCACCCTGGACTGGGGCGGGGTGGAAGCTTTCTTT.